The rows below give T cell receptor beta chains drawn from one sample of a study of blood T cell repertoires in COVID-19. Here immunoSEQ multiplex PCR was the method, and the copy in TCRdb shows in-frame clones only, minus some. The sample includes about 75,000 clones, roughly 90% of them seen just once. The specimen sequenced was peripheral blood. These receptors were obtained from a woman in her forties or fifties with acute or convalescent COVID-19. The CDR3 runs from the conserved cysteine through the conserved F or W. The D gene is left open where the match is weak. Part of the rows lack a size; the others show once, few, many or a class for expanded clones.

V gene,clone size,D gene,J gene,CDR3 DNA,CDR3 protein
TRBV2,-,TRBD1,TRBJ1-2,TGTGCCAAGACAGGGGAGGGGTATGGCTACACCTTC,CAKTGEGYGYTF
TRBV3-1/TRBV3-2,-,TRBD1,TRBJ1-2,TGTGCCAGCAGCCAAGCCCGACAGGGGGCCTTAGAAGGCTACACCTTC,CASSQARQGALEGYTF
TRBV4-1,-,TRBD2,TRBJ2-3,TGCGCCAGCAGCCAAGATCACTCCAGCGGGGTACTAGATACGCAGTATTTT,CASSQDHSSGVLDTQYF
TRBV25-1,-,-,TRBJ1-1,TGTGCCAGCATCAGCCAGGTGAACACTGAAGCTTTCTTT,CASISQVNTEAFF
TRBV19,-,-,TRBJ1-5,TGTGCCAGTAGTACTATAGGCACGGGCAGGGTGCAGCCCCAGCATTTT,CASSTIGTGRVQPQHF
TRBV5-1,few,-,TRBJ1-4,TGCGCCAGCAGCTTTACCCAGGGAAGTGAAAAACTGTTTTTT,CASSFTQGSEKLFF
TRBV10-1,-,TRBD1,TRBJ1-3,TGCGCCAGCAGTGGGGACAGCTCTGGAAACACCATATATTTT,CASSGDSSGNTIYF
TRBV15,-,-,TRBJ1-1,TGTGCCACCAGCTACAGGGCAGACACTGAAGCTTTCTTT,CATSYRADTEAFF
TRBV6-5,-,TRBD2,TRBJ2-3,TGTGCCAGCAGTACTAGCGGTACGCAGTATTTT,CASSTSGTQYF
TRBV6-5,-,TRBD1,TRBJ1-2,TGTGCCAGCACCCCAGGGACAGGGGGGAACTATGGCTACACCTTC,CASTPGTGGNYGYTF
TRBV7-6,once,TRBD2,TRBJ2-1,TGTGCCAGCAGCTTAGTGACTAGCGGGAGGATCGATGAGCAGTTCTTC,CASSLVTSGRIDEQFF
TRBV9,-,-,TRBJ2-1,TGTGCCAGCAGCCCCGCCGCGGTGAGCTCCTACAATGAGCAGTTCTTC,CASSPAAVSSYNEQFF
TRBV5-1,once,-,TRBJ2-7,TGCGCCAGCAGCTTGGCCCCCGGAGGGAACGAGCAGTACTTC,CASSLAPGGNEQYF
TRBV3-1/TRBV3-2,-,TRBD1,TRBJ2-7,TGTGCCAGCAGCCTCGGGACAGGGTACGAGCAGTACTTC,CASSLGTGYEQYF
TRBV4-3,-,TRBD2,TRBJ2-1,TGCGCCAGCAGCCAAGTCCTAGCGGGAGGTCCACGCAATGAGCAGTTCTTC,CASSQVLAGGPRNEQFF
TRBV6-1,-,-,TRBJ1-4,TGTGCCAGCAGTGAGAGTGCCCTAAATGAAAAACTGTTTTTT,CASSESALNEKLFF
TRBV7-9,-,-,TRBJ1-1,TGTGCCAGCAGCCCCGGGAGGGCGAACACTGAAGCTTTCTTT,CASSPGRANTEAFF
TRBV19,-,TRBD1,TRBJ1-5,TGTGCCGCGACAGGGTTCTGGAATCAGCCCCAGCATTTT,CAATGFWNQPQHF
TRBV27,-,-,TRBJ2-3,TGTGCCAGCAGTTTACAGGGTCGCACAGATACGCAGTATTTT,CASSLQGRTDTQYF
TRBV15,-,-,TRBJ1-5,TGTGCCACCAGCAGAGGCGGGGGGGGAAGGAATCAGCCCCAGCATTTT,CATSRGGGGRNQPQHF
TRBV30,-,-,TRBJ1-5,TGTGCCTGGGGTGACTGGGGCCAGCCCCAGCATTTT,CAWGDWGQPQHF
TRBV19,-,-,TRBJ1-3,TGTGCCAGTAGCGAGCCGAGGGGGAGCTCTGGAAACACCATATATTTT,CASSEPRGSSGNTIYF
TRBV6-5,once,-,TRBJ2-3,TGTGCCAGCAGATACGATCCGGGCACAGATACGCAGTATTTT,CASRYDPGTDTQYF
TRBV12-3/TRBV12-4,-,-,TRBJ2-2,TGTGCCAGCAGATCAGGTCCCGGGGAGCTGTTTTTT,CASRSGPGELFF
TRBV7-2,-,-,TRBJ2-7,TGTGCCAGCAGCTTAGCGGCCCCGAACGCTCTGTACTTC,CASSLAAPNALYF
TRBV30,once,-,TRBJ1-3,TGTGCCTGGAGTAAGGGCAGGGTTGGCACCATATATTTT,CAWSKGRVGTIYF
TRBV30,-,-,TRBJ1-3,TGTGCCTGGAGTGTGATGGGGCCCCCAAACGGAAACACCATATATTTT,CAWSVMGPPNGNTIYF
TRBV4-3,-,-,TRBJ1-1,TGCGCCAGCAGCCCCAGTGCCTGGAACACTGAAGCTTTCTTT,CASSPSAWNTEAFF
TRBV12-3/TRBV12-4,-,-,TRBJ1-2,TGTGCCAGCAGTCCATACATAAACTATGGCTACACCTTC,CASSPYINYGYTF
TRBV19,-,-,TRBJ1-1,TGTGCCAGTAGTATTGGACAGAAGAACACTGAAGCTTTCTTT,CASSIGQKNTEAFF
TRBV3-1/TRBV3-2,-,-,TRBJ1-2,TGTGCCAGCAGCCAAGATTCGTCAGTCTTCTATGGCTACACCTTC,CASSQDSSVFYGYTF
TRBV5-1,-,TRBD1,TRBJ2-6,TGCGCCAGCAGCTCGACAGGGATGGCCGGGGCCAACGTCCTGACTTTC,CASSSTGMAGANVLTF
TRBV5-1,-,TRBD2,TRBJ2-5,TGCGCCAGCTTTATAGCGGGAGGGCCCCAAGAGACCCAGTACTTC,CASFIAGGPQETQYF
TRBV29-1,-,-,TRBJ2-7,TGCAGCGTTGGACTACCGGGGGAGCAGTACTTC,CSVGLPGEQYF
TRBV3-1/TRBV3-2,-,-,TRBJ2-3,TGTGCCAGCAGCCGGTGGGGCCGCACAGATACGCAGTATTTT,CASSRWGRTDTQYF
TRBV28,-,TRBD2,TRBJ2-3,TGTGCCAGCAGTTTTAGCGGGAGGGCTAGCACAGATACGCAGTATTTT,CASSFSGRASTDTQYF
TRBV5-1,-,TRBD1,TRBJ1-6,TGCGCCAGCAGCTTGGAACAGGGGAATTCACCCCTCCACTTT,CASSLEQGNSPLHF